What follows is one T cell receptor (beta chain) and its context. V lost 2 bases and J 4 bases, leaving 12 bases between the germline ends. Germline V gives CDR1 SGDLS, CDR2 YYNGEE. This CDR3 has 15 residues. This specimen belongs to a study of blood T cell repertoires in COVID-19. At the level of the study: The samples span acute and convalescent COVID-19 from the United States, Italy and Spain. Sample material is recorded as cDNA or gDNA derived from T cells, B-cell-depleted T cells, or PBMCs.

As processed by the authors: Estimates of nucleated cell counts were drawn from the amplification of reference gene primers. Libraries were prepared by immunoSEQ multiplex PCR; TCRdb keeps only in-frame clonotypes and omits some of them. V, J and clone size are taken as reported in that table, and D and trimming were inferred from the DNA itself. Of 80,000 to 90,000 clones listed, roughly 86% are singletons. The receptor comes from a man between 40 and 49 years old with acute or convalescent COVID-19. The sample comprised peripheral blood. The chain joins TRBV9 to TRBJ2-2; D might be TRBD1 (6 bases). CDR3 sequence: CASSVRGVGTGELFF. As DNA, the CDR3 is TGTGCCAGCAGCGTCAGGGGAGTAGGCACCGGGGAGCTGTTTTTT.